The T cell receptor beta chain under discussion was sequenced for a study of metastatic and nonmetastatic thyroid tumors. CDR3 length: 16 amino acids. Losses at the gene ends were 0 bases for V and 3 bases for J; bases not matched to a gene: 6. Germline CDR1 is DFQATT and CDR2 is SNEGSKA (reference sequence). Using MiXCR, TCRdb re-called clones from the PCR reads. The data hold 25,000 to 35,000 clones, with 20% to 30% observed a single time. Thyroid surgery was preceded by no treatment in any patient. The rearrangement joins TRBV20-1 to TRBJ2-2; 8 positions match TRBD2. The specimen was blood. The sequence came from a female donor with papillary thyroid cancer or a benign thyroid nodule (not recorded which). Some clones in this sample may be carry-over from other donors' samples. CDR3 residues: CSARDARGGDTGELFF. The CDR3 bases are TGCAGTGCTAGAGATGCCCGGGGGGGTGACACCGGGGAGCTGTTTTTT.